The subject of this entry is one TCR beta chain. Antigen specificity is unknown. Only in-frame clones appear in the TCRdb table, and some are missing; sequencing was by immunoSEQ multiplex PCR. The sample includes about 94,000 clones, roughly 90% of them seen just once. Analysis merged second doses at about 4 or about 12 weeks. The data were obtained in a study of T cell responses to AZD1222 COVID-19 vaccine. Study-wide results and caveats: Spike-spanning, vaccine-associated CD4 TCRs were dominant at 160-218 and 743-854. White British people made up most donors, females outnumbered males, and clonal diversity was possibly underestimated.

The CDR3 is 13 amino acids. Germline values: CDR1 SGHTA, CDR2 FQGNSA. V dropped 6 bases and J dropped 5 bases, with 11 bases sitting between them. This receptor was taken from an adult who received the AZD1222 COVID-19 vaccine. The V gene is TRBV7-2, the J gene TRBJ2-1, with D uncertain. The sample consisted of peripheral blood, taken 28 days after the second AZD1222 dose. CDR3 coding DNA: TGTGCCAGCAGACCTAATACCGACAATGAGCAGTTCTTC. Translating gives CASRPNTDNEQFF.